This record concerns one TCR beta chain sequence. Only a few counts were recorded for this clone. The antigen it binds to is not known. Base qualities are not at hand, and no much larger clone is one base apart. This entry is derived from a study of blood T cell repertoires in COVID-19 (dated by TCRdb to the early 2020s). General notes on the study: Samples from collaborators originated in the United States, Italy and Spain and spanned both the acute and convalescent phases of COVID-19. The material from the prospective study consisted of cDNA or gDNA derived from T cells, B-cell-depleted T cells, or PBMCs. Subjects who had been exposed to COVID-19, were actively infected with it, or had recovered from it provided the deeply sampled blood TCRbeta repertoires that made up the dataset. The repertoires were released in a freely available public database intended as a resource for research on the immune response to SARS-CoV-2. The samples were drawn from two sources: the first 160 participants of the ongoing ImmuneRACE study, and some 1,300 subjects contributed by 6 global collaborators. The sample metadata nearly always contained a de-identified subject ID, COVID-19 status, age in years and sex. HLA class I and class II types, where available, came from metadata supplied by the sample provider rather than from assay-based typing. Results the study describes overall, beyond this receptor: Clinical and demographic metadata were provided uncurated, with the amount varying by source and participant.

The collaborating institutions used their own protocols to collect whole blood in K2EDTA tubes. Collaborator samples were shipped for TCRbeta analysis as frozen whole blood, isolated PBMCs, or DNA extracted from either sample type. TCRbeta CDR3 regions were amplified from genomic DNA by means of the immunoSEQ Assay, a bias-controlled multiplex PCR. As for the authors' bioinformatics: Nucleated cell counts per sample were estimated from amplification of reference gene primers within the assay. Sequence reads were collapsed and filtered to measure the absolute abundance of every unique TCRbeta CDR3 rearrangement. For each sample, productive Simpson clonality was calculated as the square root of Simpson's diversity index across productive rearrangements. This immuneACCESS table, as held by TCRdb, lists in-frame sequences with V and J called but not all clones. Of the missing ones, under half trace to an unresolved V gene in checked studies; the others have no known cause. V and J calls and clone size are as listed in that table; D and trimming were resolved from the DNA. A total of tens of thousands of clones appear in this sample, approximately 85% of them only once. The ten most abundant clones make up 14% of the sample.

The CDR3 numbers 13 residues from cysteine through phenylalanine. Only CDR3 DNA remains: 39 bases, in frame from the first base. V drops 5 bases and J drops 6 bases, leaving 13 bases in between. Sequenced: peripheral blood. The sequence derives from a human donor in a cohort sampled during active COVID-19. The rearranged chain carries TRBV12-3 or TRBV12-4 and TRBJ1-2; possibly the D gene is TRBD1, per 5 matching bases. The DNA reads as follows: TGTGCCAGCAGTCTATCAGGGTCGGATGGCTACACCTTC. This yields the protein CASSLSGSDGYTF.